A selection of T cell receptor beta chains follows, all from one sample in a study of shared clonotypes between healthy human individuals. Measured with immunoSEQ multiplex PCR; TCRdb has only the in-frame clones, and not every one. The data contain about 470,000 clones, about 85% of them seen just once; the ten biggest clones take up over 10%. Sequencing was done on a sample of PBMCs. The receptors derive from a woman aged 40 to 50 in good health. Some clones in this sample may be carry-over from other donors' samples. The CDR3 runs from the conserved cysteine through the conserved F or W. A D gene is named only where the DNA matches it firmly. Not all rows give a size; the values are once, few, many and, for expanded clones, a class.

len: 15
abundance: .
j_gene: TRBJ1-2
d_gene: TRBD1
v_gene: TRBV2
CDR3aa: CASSVGGQGSYGYTF
CDR3nt: TGTGCCAGCAGTGTGGGAGGACAGGGGAGCTATGGCTACACCTTC

len: 15
abundance: .
j_gene: TRBJ2-1
d_gene: TRBD2
v_gene: TRBV7-3
CDR3aa: CASSQRSGIRNEQFF
CDR3nt: TGTGCCAGCAGCCAACGGAGCGGGATCCGCAATGAGCAGTTCTTC

len: 15
abundance: .
j_gene: TRBJ2-7
d_gene: TRBD2
v_gene: TRBV7-6
CDR3aa: CASSQGLAGVYEQYF
CDR3nt: TGTGCCAGCAGCCAAGGACTAGCGGGAGTATACGAGCAGTACTTC

len: 16
abundance: many
j_gene: TRBJ2-3
d_gene: TRBD2
v_gene: TRBV15
CDR3aa: CATSDRLAASTDTQYF
CDR3nt: TGTGCCACCAGCGATCGACTAGCGGCTAGCACAGATACGCAGTATTTT

len: 14
abundance: .
j_gene: TRBJ2-7
d_gene: TRBD1
v_gene: TRBV5-1
CDR3aa: CASSLGQGPYEQYF
CDR3nt: TGCGCCAGCAGCTTAGGACAGGGGCCCTACGAGCAGTACTTC

len: 14
abundance: once
j_gene: TRBJ1-4
d_gene: .
v_gene: TRBV5-1
CDR3aa: CASSFGGRNEKLFF
CDR3nt: TGCGCCAGCAGCTTCGGGGGTAGAAATGAAAAACTGTTTTTT

len: 17
abundance: .
j_gene: TRBJ1-2
d_gene: .
v_gene: TRBV12-2
CDR3aa: CASRTLPGRAPRYGYTF
CDR3nt: TGTGCAAGTCGCACCCTGCCCGGCCGTGCCCCTAGATATGGCTACACCTTC

len: 15
abundance: .
j_gene: TRBJ1-3
d_gene: .
v_gene: TRBV5-6
CDR3aa: CASSLASGAGNTIYF
CDR3nt: TGTGCCAGCAGCTTGGCCTCGGGCGCTGGAAACACCATATATTTT

len: 13
abundance: .
j_gene: TRBJ2-5
d_gene: .
v_gene: TRBV10-3
CDR3aa: CAISEFREETQYF
CDR3nt: TGTGCCATCAGTGAGTTTCGGGAGGAGACCCAGTACTTC

len: 13
abundance: .
j_gene: TRBJ1-2
d_gene: .
v_gene: TRBV7-9
CDR3aa: CASSLAISYGYTF
CDR3nt: TGTGCCAGCAGCTTAGCCATTAGCTATGGCTACACCTTC

len: 15
abundance: .
j_gene: TRBJ2-3
d_gene: TRBD2
v_gene: TRBV7-3
CDR3aa: CASSLTSGTTDTQYF
CDR3nt: TGTGCCAGCAGCTTGACTAGCGGGACCACAGATACGCAGTATTTT

len: 13
abundance: .
j_gene: TRBJ2-5
d_gene: .
v_gene: TRBV18
CDR3aa: CASSPSGGETQYF
CDR3nt: TGTGCCAGCTCACCTTCCGGCGGGGAGACCCAGTACTTC

len: 12
abundance: .
j_gene: TRBJ1-2
d_gene: .
v_gene: TRBV29-1
CDR3aa: CSVEDTFYGYTF
CDR3nt: TGCAGCGTTGAAGACACCTTCTATGGCTACACCTTC

len: 13
abundance: .
j_gene: TRBJ1-1
d_gene: .
v_gene: TRBV6-1
CDR3aa: CASSAGPNTEAFF
CDR3nt: TGTGCCAGCAGTGCGGGCCCGAACACTGAAGCTTTCTTT

len: 12
abundance: .
j_gene: TRBJ2-7
d_gene: .
v_gene: TRBV28
CDR3aa: CASRTGSYERYF
CDR3nt: TGTGCCAGCCGGACGGGATCCTACGAGCGGTACTTC

len: 14
abundance: .
j_gene: TRBJ1-1
d_gene: .
v_gene: TRBV5-1
CDR3aa: CASSPLAQNTEAFF
CDR3nt: TGCGCCAGCAGCCCTTTGGCCCAGAACACTGAAGCTTTCTTT

len: 13
abundance: .
j_gene: TRBJ2-1
d_gene: .
v_gene: TRBV27
CDR3aa: CASSRTAYNEQFF
CDR3nt: TGTGCCAGCAGCCGGACAGCTTACAATGAGCAGTTCTTC

len: 16
abundance: .
j_gene: TRBJ2-2
d_gene: .
v_gene: TRBV1
CDR3aa: CTSSQRGTTQCGELFF
CDR3nt: TGCACCAGCAGCCAACGCGGGACCACCCAGTGCGGGGAGCTGTTTTTT

len: 12
abundance: .
j_gene: TRBJ1-2
d_gene: .
v_gene: TRBV10-2
CDR3aa: CASGTGDYGYTF
CDR3nt: TGCGCCAGTGGGACGGGAGACTATGGCTACACCTTC

len: 16
abundance: .
j_gene: TRBJ1-2
d_gene: .
v_gene: TRBV13
CDR3aa: CASSPEGPIVDYGYTF
CDR3nt: TGTGCCAGCAGCCCCGAGGGTCCCATCGTGGACTATGGCTACACCTTC

len: 16
abundance: .
j_gene: TRBJ2-1
d_gene: .
v_gene: TRBV18
CDR3aa: CASSPPPGRKDGEQFF
CDR3nt: TGTGCCAGCTCACCTCCTCCGGGGCGCAAAGACGGTGAGCAGTTCTTC

len: 15
abundance: .
j_gene: TRBJ1-5
d_gene: .
v_gene: TRBV6-1
CDR3aa: CASRPQGLSNQPQHF
CDR3nt: TGTGCCAGCAGACCACAGGGTCTTAGCAATCAGCCCCAGCATTTT

len: 14
abundance: few
j_gene: TRBJ2-2
d_gene: .
v_gene: TRBV18
CDR3aa: CASSPVPNTGELFF
CDR3nt: TGTGCCAGCTCACCTGTTCCGAACACCGGGGAGCTGTTTTTT

len: 13
abundance: .
j_gene: TRBJ1-2
d_gene: .
v_gene: TRBV6-1
CDR3aa: CASSEPANYGYTF
CDR3nt: TGTGCCAGCAGTGAACCCGCTAACTATGGCTACACCTTC

len: 12
abundance: .
j_gene: TRBJ1-6
d_gene: .
v_gene: TRBV6-5
CDR3aa: CASSGGNSPLHF
CDR3nt: TGTGCCAGCAGCGGTGGGAATTCACCCCTCCACTTT

len: 14
abundance: .
j_gene: TRBJ1-1
d_gene: .
v_gene: TRBV10-2
CDR3aa: CASSVGGLNTEAFF
CDR3nt: TGCGCCAGCAGTGTGGGGGGTTTGAACACTGAAGCTTTCTTT

len: 18
abundance: .
j_gene: TRBJ1-1
d_gene: .
v_gene: TRBV23-1
CDR3aa: CASSPQGFEQYLNTEAFF
CDR3nt: TGCGCCAGCAGCCCACAGGGTTTTGAGCAGTACCTGAACACTGAAGCTTTCTTT

len: 14
abundance: .
j_gene: TRBJ1-2
d_gene: .
v_gene: TRBV4-1
CDR3aa: CASAPLVVDYGYTF
CDR3nt: TGCGCCAGCGCCCCTTTGGTGGTTGACTATGGCTACACCTTC

len: 13
abundance: .
j_gene: TRBJ1-2
d_gene: .
v_gene: TRBV28
CDR3aa: CASSFQIHYGYTF
CDR3nt: TGTGCCAGCAGTTTCCAGATTCACTATGGCTACACCTTC

len: 15
abundance: .
j_gene: TRBJ1-6
d_gene: .
v_gene: TRBV6-6
CDR3aa: CASRSLDSRGSPLHF
CDR3nt: TGTGCCAGCAGGTCCTTGGACAGTCGAGGTTCACCCCTCCACTTT

len: 13
abundance: .
j_gene: TRBJ1-1
d_gene: .
v_gene: TRBV6-5
CDR3aa: CASRVYMNTEAFF
CDR3nt: TGTGCCAGCAGAGTGTATATGAACACTGAAGCTTTCTTT

len: 14
abundance: once
j_gene: TRBJ2-3
d_gene: .
v_gene: TRBV6-1
CDR3aa: CASSFLGVTDTQYF
CDR3nt: TGTGCCAGCAGTTTCCTGGGGGTCACAGATACGCAGTATTTT

len: 16
abundance: few
j_gene: TRBJ2-1
d_gene: TRBD1
v_gene: TRBV5-1
CDR3aa: CASRQGVASSYNEQFF
CDR3nt: TGCGCCAGTCGACAGGGGGTTGCCAGCTCCTACAATGAGCAGTTCTTC

len: 17
abundance: .
j_gene: TRBJ2-1
d_gene: TRBD2
v_gene: TRBV5-1
CDR3aa: CASSPGLAGHQYNEQFF
CDR3nt: TGCGCCAGCAGCCCAGGACTAGCGGGCCACCAATACAATGAGCAGTTCTTC

len: 14
abundance: .
j_gene: TRBJ1-5
d_gene: .
v_gene: TRBV30
CDR3aa: CAWSRDSFNQPQHF
CDR3nt: TGTGCCTGGAGTCGCGACAGTTTCAATCAGCCCCAGCATTTT

len: 13
abundance: .
j_gene: TRBJ1-5
d_gene: .
v_gene: TRBV2
CDR3aa: CASTVGGNQPQHF
CDR3nt: TGTGCCAGCACAGTGGGGGGCAATCAGCCCCAGCATTTT

len: 14
abundance: .
j_gene: TRBJ2-1
d_gene: .
v_gene: TRBV6-1
CDR3aa: CASSEQVQTNEQFF
CDR3nt: TGTGCCAGCAGTGAACAGGTCCAAACCAATGAGCAGTTCTTC